This entry describes one T cell receptor beta chain. What it binds is unknown. The data belong to a study of identical twins. Study-level findings and limits: Out-of-frame TCR alpha sharing observed in monozygotic twins exceeded model estimates. For cord blood, abundant beta clonotypes had fewer insertions, unlike memory repertoires, which showed none. Instead of following the same donors, the conclusions were based on cross-sectional statistical analysis. Analyses of zero insertions could, in part, be confounded by invariant MAIT and iNKT cells.

One entry per CDR3 protein results from TCRdb running MiXCR on the 5' RACE reads. The sample lists 1.5 million to 2 million distinct CDR3 sequences, about 30% occurring once. The CDR3 extends over 21 amino acids. Germline V gene sequence: CDR1 DFQATT, CDR2 SNEGSKA (reference sequence). This clonotype was sampled from a newborn girl in good health. Sequencing was carried out using cord blood. The J gene is TRBJ2-1, the V gene TRBV20-1; 12 positions match TRBD2. With the DNA end fitting TRBJ2-7 better, the J assignment may be wrong. CDR3 nucleotides: TGCAGTGCTAGAGATTTTTCCCCGGACCCCGGACTAGCGGGATTATACAATGAGCAGTACTTC. Amino acid sequence: CSARDFSPDPGLAGLYNEQYF.